These T cell receptor beta chains were read from a single sample in a study of T cells in Graves' hyperthyroidism and ophthalmopathy. TCRdb analysed the multiplex PCR reads with MiXCR anew, one entry per CDR3 protein. This sample yields 480,000 or so distinct CDR3 sequences, of which around 14% are seen a single time; about a sixth belongs to the top ten. Source material: blood. The receptors shown here come from a woman younger than 35 with Graves' hyperthyroidism. Both conserved end residues are part of each CDR3. Each record gives: CDR3 protein, CDR3 DNA, V gene, D gene, clone size, J gene. A D gene is named only where the DNA matches it firmly. Size is stated for part of the rows, as once, few or many counts, or as a class when the clone is expanded.

cdr3_aa: CAGSSPVGSSYNEQFF
cdr3_nt: TGTGCCGGCAGTTCCCCGGTGGGGAGCTCCTACAATGAGCAGTTCTTC
v_call: TRBV6-5
d_call: NA
clone_size: NA
j_call: TRBJ2-1

cdr3_aa: CSARDFDGGTKYEQYF
cdr3_nt: TGCAGTGCTAGAGATTTCGATGGTGGGACCAAGTACGAGCAGTACTTC
v_call: TRBV20-1
d_call: NA
clone_size: many
j_call: TRBJ2-7

cdr3_aa: CSAKGTSGMETQYF
cdr3_nt: TGCAGTGCTAAGGGGACTAGCGGTATGGAGACCCAGTACTTC
v_call: TRBV20-1
d_call: TRBD2
clone_size: many
j_call: TRBJ2-5

cdr3_aa: CASSTGFFGNEQFF
cdr3_nt: TGTGCCAGTAGTACAGGGTTTTTCGGCAATGAGCAGTTCTTC
v_call: TRBV19
d_call: NA
clone_size: few
j_call: TRBJ2-1

cdr3_aa: CASSVGAMPYNQPQHF
cdr3_nt: TGTGCCAGCAGCGTAGGAGCCATGCCTTACAATCAGCCCCAGCATTTT
v_call: TRBV9
d_call: NA
clone_size: many
j_call: TRBJ1-5

cdr3_aa: CASSRLDPLSNEKLFF
cdr3_nt: TGTGCCAGCAGTAGACTCGATCCATTATCTAATGAAAAACTGTTTTTT
v_call: TRBV2
d_call: NA
clone_size: NA
j_call: TRBJ1-4

cdr3_aa: CAWSDIGTPNEKLFF
cdr3_nt: TGTGCCTGGAGTGACATCGGGACACCGAATGAAAAACTGTTTTTT
v_call: TRBV30
d_call: NA
clone_size: few
j_call: TRBJ1-4

cdr3_aa: CSVRAGGSSYNEQFF
cdr3_nt: TGCAGTGTCAGAGCGGGAGGGAGCTCCTACAATGAGCAGTTCTTC
v_call: TRBV20-1
d_call: TRBD2
clone_size: few
j_call: TRBJ2-1

cdr3_aa: CASSLVPGQDTGELFF
cdr3_nt: TGTGCCAGCAGCTTAGTCCCGGGACAGGACACCGGGGAGCTGTTTTTT
v_call: TRBV7-8
d_call: TRBD1
clone_size: NA
j_call: TRBJ2-2

cdr3_aa: CASSIWLAGVNTGELFF
cdr3_nt: TGTGCCAGTAGTATATGGCTAGCGGGAGTGAACACCGGGGAGCTGTTTTTT
v_call: TRBV19
d_call: TRBD2
clone_size: many
j_call: TRBJ2-2

cdr3_aa: CAWDRSTDTQYF
cdr3_nt: TGTGCCTGGGACAGGTCCACAGATACGCAGTATTTT
v_call: TRBV30
d_call: NA
clone_size: NA
j_call: TRBJ2-3

cdr3_aa: CASNPGQGSSYNEQFF
cdr3_nt: TGTGCCAGCAACCCGGGACAGGGGAGCTCCTACAATGAGCAGTTCTTC
v_call: TRBV2
d_call: TRBD1
clone_size: NA
j_call: TRBJ2-1

cdr3_aa: CASSGLEDFWTDTQYF
cdr3_nt: TGTGCCAGCAGCGGGTTAGAGGACTTTTGGACAGATACGCAGTATTTT
v_call: TRBV7-2
d_call: NA
clone_size: many
j_call: TRBJ2-3

cdr3_aa: CASSYSRGSTEAFF
cdr3_nt: TGTGCCAGCAGTTACTCGAGGGGAAGCACTGAAGCTTTCTTT
v_call: TRBV6-5
d_call: NA
clone_size: few
j_call: TRBJ1-1

cdr3_aa: CSARARARTGPRLSYGYTF
cdr3_nt: TGCAGTGCTAGAGCCCGGGCCAGGACAGGGCCGCGCCTTAGCTATGGCTACACCTTC
v_call: TRBV20-1
d_call: TRBD1
clone_size: NA
j_call: TRBJ1-2

cdr3_aa: CSARGRATSYEQYF
cdr3_nt: TGCAGTGCGAGAGGACGGGCCACCTCCTACGAGCAGTACTTC
v_call: TRBV20-1
d_call: NA
clone_size: few
j_call: TRBJ2-7

cdr3_aa: CASSLGPKYPGHGRGNIQYF
cdr3_nt: TGTGCCAGCAGCTTGGGGCCGAAGTATCCGGGACACGGGAGGGGAAACATTCAGTACTTC
v_call: TRBV7-9
d_call: TRBD2
clone_size: NA
j_call: TRBJ2-4

cdr3_aa: CASSSQTSPEQFF
cdr3_nt: TGCGCCAGCAGCTCCCAAACTAGCCCGGAGCAGTTCTTC
v_call: TRBV5-1
d_call: NA
clone_size: many
j_call: TRBJ2-1

cdr3_aa: CASSDPLRGTEINYGYTF
cdr3_nt: TGTGCCAGCAGTGACCCCCTGAGAGGGACGGAGATAAACTATGGCTACACCTTC
v_call: TRBV6-2/TRBV6-3
d_call: NA
clone_size: few
j_call: TRBJ1-2

cdr3_aa: CASSPGAGVNTEAFF
cdr3_nt: TGTGCCAGCAGCCCCGGGGCGGGGGTGAACACTGAAGCTTTCTTT
v_call: TRBV11-2
d_call: NA
clone_size: NA
j_call: TRBJ1-1

cdr3_aa: CASSQDGVTEAFF
cdr3_nt: TGTGCCAGCAGCCAAGATGGGGTCACTGAAGCTTTCTTT
v_call: TRBV3-1
d_call: NA
clone_size: many
j_call: TRBJ1-1

cdr3_aa: CAWSPNNEAFF
cdr3_nt: TGTGCCTGGAGTCCTAATAATGAAGCTTTCTTT
v_call: TRBV30
d_call: NA
clone_size: many
j_call: TRBJ1-1

cdr3_aa: CAISESGQLNEKLFF
cdr3_nt: TGTGCCATCAGTGAGTCGGGACAGCTTAATGAAAAACTGTTTTTT
v_call: TRBV10-3
d_call: TRBD1
clone_size: many
j_call: TRBJ1-4

cdr3_aa: CASSPGRVRGLTGELFF
cdr3_nt: TGCGCCAGCAGCCCCGGGAGGGTTCGGGGGCTGACCGGGGAGCTGTTTTTT
v_call: TRBV5-1
d_call: TRBD2
clone_size: many
j_call: TRBJ2-2

cdr3_aa: CASSIGTGTGREKLFF
cdr3_nt: TGTGCCAGTAGTATTGGGACCGGGACAGGGCGCGAAAAACTGTTTTTT
v_call: TRBV19
d_call: TRBD1
clone_size: NA
j_call: TRBJ1-4

cdr3_aa: CASSQSRGELFF
cdr3_nt: TGTGCCAGCAGCCAAAGCCGTGGGGAGCTGTTTTTT
v_call: TRBV11-3
d_call: NA
clone_size: few
j_call: TRBJ2-2

cdr3_aa: CASRSDSSNQPQHF
cdr3_nt: TGTGCCAGCAGATCGGACAGTAGCAATCAGCCCCAGCATTTT
v_call: TRBV6-1
d_call: NA
clone_size: few
j_call: TRBJ1-5

cdr3_aa: CASSARQGRSTEAFF
cdr3_nt: TGCGCCAGCAGCGCCCGACAGGGCCGGAGCACTGAAGCTTTCTTT
v_call: TRBV5-1
d_call: TRBD1
clone_size: few
j_call: TRBJ1-1

cdr3_aa: CASKSSGQETQYF
cdr3_nt: TGTGCCAGCAAATCTAGCGGCCAAGAGACCCAGTACTTC
v_call: TRBV6-1
d_call: TRBD2
clone_size: many
j_call: TRBJ2-5

cdr3_aa: CASSQALGNTIYF
cdr3_nt: TGTGCCAGCAGCCAAGCTTTGGGAAACACCATATATTTT
v_call: TRBV3-1
d_call: NA
clone_size: many
j_call: TRBJ1-3

cdr3_aa: CASSWETGREQYF
cdr3_nt: TGCGCCAGCAGCTGGGAGACAGGGCGCGAGCAGTACTTC
v_call: TRBV5-1
d_call: TRBD1
clone_size: many
j_call: TRBJ2-7

cdr3_aa: CASSLSRGAVELQFF
cdr3_nt: TGTGCCAGCAGCTTAAGTCGAGGGGCCGTAGAACTACAGTTCTTC
v_call: TRBV7-9
d_call: NA
clone_size: many
j_call: TRBJ2-1

cdr3_aa: CASSPVRGRGIYSNQPQHF
cdr3_nt: TGTGCCAGCAGCCCCGTGCGGGGGCGGGGGATTTATAGCAATCAGCCCCAGCATTTT
v_call: TRBV7-8
d_call: NA
clone_size: few
j_call: TRBJ1-5

cdr3_aa: CSAAGVTYEQYF
cdr3_nt: TGCAGTGCCGCAGGGGTGACCTACGAGCAGTACTTC
v_call: TRBV20-1
d_call: NA
clone_size: few
j_call: TRBJ2-7

cdr3_aa: CASSPGTGAYEQYF
cdr3_nt: TGTGCCAGCAGTCCCGGGACAGGGGCCTACGAGCAGTACTTC
v_call: TRBV5-1
d_call: TRBD1
clone_size: many
j_call: TRBJ2-7

cdr3_aa: CAISDASTDTQYF
cdr3_nt: TGTGCCATCAGTGATGCTAGCACAGATACGCAGTATTTT
v_call: TRBV10-3
d_call: NA
clone_size: many
j_call: TRBJ2-3

cdr3_aa: CASSPRTSGSGKTQYF
cdr3_nt: TGTGCCAGCAGTCCCCGGACTAGCGGGAGTGGGAAGACCCAGTACTTC
v_call: TRBV2
d_call: TRBD2
clone_size: many
j_call: TRBJ2-5